The 31 T cell receptor beta chains reported below all come from one sample, sequenced in a study of identical twins. MiXCR was run by TCRdb on the 5' RACE reads, yielding one entry per CDR3 protein. The sample has some 500,000 distinct CDR3 sequences; 11% to 15% are singletons. This sample also appeared in a second study, on yellow fever vaccine responses in identical twins.

Source material: CD4+ T cells sorted from blood. Receptors originate from a young woman in good health.

This clonotype has just one count. The rearrangement joins TRBV7-3 to TRBJ1-1; a possible D gene is TRBD1 (6 bases). Germline V gene data show CDR1 as SGHTA and CDR2 as FQGTGA. V gave up 7 bases and J gave up 1 base, with 13 bases separating them. This CDR3 contains 14 residues. DNA for the CDR3: TGTGCCAGCACCCCAGGGGCAGGGAACACTGAAGCTTTCTTT. It yields the protein CASTPGAGNTEAFF.

The chain is built from TRBV28 and TRBJ1-2; 12 bases align to TRBD1. There are 18 residues in the CDR3. Losses at the gene ends were 4 bases for V and 5 bases for J; bases not matched to a gene: 14. Germline CDR1 MDHEN, CDR2 SYDVKM. Written as DNA, the CDR3 is TGTGCCAGCAGTTCCCTCCCGGGACAGGGGGCCGGAGGATATGGCTACACCTTC. This encodes CASSSLPGQGAGGYGYTF.

This clonotype was seen more than once but under ten times. The genes are TRBV7-8 and TRBJ2-2; the D gene is possibly TRBD2 (5 bases). Trimming took off 10 bases at V and 7 bases at J, with 13 bases between the two ends. This CDR3 has 12 amino acids. Germline V CDR1 and CDR2: SGHVS, FQNEAQ. DNA of the CDR3: TGTGCCACCCAGCGGAGGAGCGGGGAGCTGTTTTTT. Translating gives CATQRRSGELFF.

This clonotype was seen more than once but under ten times. V gene TRBV7-9 combines with J gene TRBJ2-5; D is unclear. CDR1 SEHNR and CDR2 FQNEAQ come from the germline V gene (reference sequence). Between the trimmed V and J ends, which lost 5 bases and 4 bases, there was a span of 11 bases. The CDR3 consists of 13 residues. In DNA form, the CDR3 reads TGTGCCAGCAGCCCGACAAGCCGAGAGACCCAGTACTTC. Amino acid sequence: CASSPTSRETQYF.

This clonotype was seen only once. The genes are TRBV3-1 and TRBJ2-5; D is perhaps TRBD2 (5 bases). V was cut by 2 bases and J by 1 base, with 8 bases left in between. The V gene's germline CDR1 is LGHDT and CDR2 YNNKEL (reference sequence). This CDR3 has 14 amino acids. CDR3 DNA sequence: TGTGCCAGCAGCCAATCAGCGGCCCAAGAGACCCAGTACTTC. Translation: CASSQSAAQETQYF.

The gene calls are TRBV7-2 and TRBJ2-2; D gene uncertain. This CDR3 is built from 15 residues. Germline values: CDR1 SGHTA, CDR2 FQGNSA. Trimming took off 1 base at V and 8 bases at J, with 14 bases between the two ends. CDR3 protein: CASSLDGLPSGELFF. In DNA form, the CDR3 reads TGTGCCAGCAGCTTAGATGGGCTACCTAGTGGGGAGCTGTTTTTT. The variable domain in full, completed from reference TRBV7-2 and TRBJ2-2, reads GAGVSQSPSNKVTEKGKDVELRCDPISGHTALYWYRQSLGQGLEFLIYFQGNSAPDKSGLPSDRFSAERTGGSVSTLTIQRTQQEDSAVYLCASSLDGLPSGELFFGEGSRLTVL.

This clonotype was counted only a few times. The genes are TRBV4-1 and TRBJ2-3; maybe TRBD2 (5 bases). Germline V CDR1 and CDR2: MGHRA, YSYEKL. The CDR3 spans 16 residues. V lost 0 bases to trimming and J lost 3 bases, with 13 bases between them. CDR3 sequence: CASSQDDGRLTDTQYF. The CDR3 DNA follows: TGCGCCAGCAGCCAAGATGATGGAAGACTAACAGATACGCAGTATTTT.

This clonotype came up a few times. The chain recombines TRBV20-1 with TRBJ2-5; D might be TRBD1 (6 bases). The ends were cut back, 6 bases at V and 5 bases at J, with 19 bases in the middle. CDR1 is DFQATT, CDR2 SNEGSKA, per germline (reference sequence). The CDR3 extends over 14 amino acids. CDR3 region: CSARAGRGGETQYF. The CDR3 DNA is TGCAGTGCCCGCGCCGGCAGGGGCGGCGAGACCCAGTACTTC.

The chain employs TRBV15 and TRBJ2-6; 9 bases line up with TRBD1. This CDR3 contains 19 residues. Germline V gives CDR1 LNHNV, CDR2 YYDKDF (reference sequence). The ends lost 0 bases at V and 0 bases at J; junction bases unmatched: 6. DNA of the CDR3: TGTGCCACCAGCAGAGACCGACAGGGGGGACTCTCTGGGGCCAACGTCCTGACTTTC. Its protein is CATSRDRQGGLSGANVLTF.

This clonotype has only a few counts. This rearrangement joins TRBV10-3 to TRBJ2-1; weak D call: TRBD1 (5 bases). This CDR3 has 15 amino acids. The germline gives CDR1 ENHRY, CDR2 SYGVKD. Trimming took 5 bases from V and 4 from J, leaving 15 bases between them. The DNA of the CDR3 is TGTGCCATCAGTACTGACAGTTCCCCGTACAATGAGCAGTTCTTC. It translates to CAISTDSSPYNEQFF.

This clonotype was seen only a few times. This chain joins TRBV2 and TRBJ2-5; TRBD1 aligns across 7 bases. The V gene end was trimmed by 6 bases and the J gene end by 7 bases; junction bases not matched to a gene: 8. The CDR3 contains 13 residues. The germline CDR1 and CDR2 sequences are SNHLY and FYNNEI. CDR3 residues: CASSPGQDLTQYF. Here the CDR3 DNA reads TGTGCCAGCAGCCCCGGACAGGACCTGACCCAGTACTTC.

The genes are TRBV12-5 and TRBJ2-3, with D possibly being TRBD1 or TRBD2 (5 bases each). CDR3 length: 12 residues. V was cut by 7 bases and J by 10 bases, with 15 bases left in between. Germline V gene data show CDR1 as LGHNT and CDR2 as FRNRAP. The CDR3 DNA follows: TGTGCTAGTGCCCTAGAGAGGGGCCCGCAGTATTTT. Its protein product is CASALERGPQYF. Full variable domain (rest looked up from reference TRBV12-5 and TRBJ2-3): DARVTQTPRHKVTEMGQEVTMRCQPILGHNTVFWYRQTMMQGLELLAYFRNRAPLDDSGMPKDRFSAEMPDATLATLKIQPSEPRDSAVYFCASALERGPQYFGPGTRLTVL.

Only a few counts were recorded for this clonotype. The rearrangement uses TRBV5-1 and TRBJ2-2; possible D gene TRBD2, 6 bases. V was trimmed by 3 bases and J by 4 bases, leaving 16 bases between them. The CDR3 has 16 residues. CDR1 and CDR2 from the germline V gene are SGHRS and YFSETQ. As DNA, the CDR3 is TGCGCCAGCAGCTCGTCCGGTCTCGGGGGCACCGGGGAGCTGTTTTTT. Translating gives CASSSSGLGGTGELFF. Based on the CDR3 plus reference TRBV5-1 and TRBJ2-2, the full variable domain is KAGVTQTPRYLIKTRGQQVTLSCSPISGHRSVSWYQQTPGQGLQFLFEYFSETQRNKGNFPGRFSGRQFSNSRSEMNVSTLELGDSALYLCASSSSGLGGTGELFFGEGSRLTVL.

V usage is TRBV18 and J usage is TRBJ2-7; a weak D match, TRBD1 (5 bases). The CDR3 runs to 12 residues. Germline lookup yields CDR1 KGHSH and CDR2 LQKENI. The V and J ends lost 3 bases and 5 bases respectively, with 8 bases between them. The CDR3 is CASSPGLDEQYF. For the CDR3, the DNA is TGTGCCAGCTCACCGGGGCTCGACGAGCAGTACTTC.

This clonotype was counted ten times or more. V is TRBV5-5 and J is TRBJ1-1; D gene uncertain. Germline V gives CDR1 SGHKS, CDR2 YYEKEE (reference sequence). V dropped 1 base and J dropped 11 bases, with 15 bases sitting between them. The CDR3 totals 13 residues. CDR3 DNA: TGTGCCAGCAGCTTGAGGTTGACGTTGTTCGCTTTCTTT. Residues: CASSLRLTLFAFF. The complete variable domain, with remaining parts taken from reference TRBV5-5 and TRBJ1-1, reads DAGVTQSPTHLIKTRGQQVTLRCSPISGHKSVSWYQQVLGQGPQFIFQYYEKEERGRGNFPDRFSARQFPNYSSELNVNALLLGDSALYLCASSLRLTLFAFFGQGTRLTVV.

A remark on this clonotype: One end of the junction does not line up with germline, which may come from a read error. V usage is TRBV7-9 and J usage is TRBJ1-1, with D hard to call. The CDR3 loop spans 12 amino acids. Germline V gene sequence: CDR1 SEHNR, CDR2 FQNEAQ (reference sequence). CDR3 sequence: CVSTWWNTEAFF. For the CDR3, the DNA is TGTGTCAGCACATGGTGGAACACTGAAGCTTTCTTT.

The table lists this clonotype with a few counts. V usage is TRBV24-1 and J usage is TRBJ2-1; the D is unclear. CDR3 length: 16 amino acids. V lost 2 bases to trimming and J lost 6 bases, with 16 bases between them. From germline, CDR1 is KGHDR and CDR2 SFDVKD. This CDR3 is CATSDSPTKTANEQFF. The CDR3 nucleotides are TGTGCCACCAGTGATTCCCCGACAAAGACGGCCAATGAGCAGTTCTTC.

The table lists this clonotype with a few counts. The rearrangement links TRBV6-1 to TRBJ2-3, with 7 positions matching TRBD1. V trimming: 4 bases; J trimming: 1 base; junction bases outside the gene matches: 5. The CDR3 is made up of 15 amino acids. Germline V gene sequence: CDR1 MNHNS, CDR2 SASEGT. CDR3 in amino acids: CASSVTGTGTDTQYF. In nucleotides, the CDR3 is TGTGCCAGCAGTGTAACCGGGACAGGCACAGATACGCAGTATTTT.

The chain links TRBV10-3 to TRBJ2-3; D is undetermined. The CDR3 spans 13 residues. Deletions cut 6 bases from V and 4 bases from J, with 11 bases between. Germline-derived CDR1 and CDR2 are ENHRY and SYGVKD. CDR3 sequence: CAISPFKADTQYF. In DNA, the CDR3 is TGTGCCATCAGCCCGTTCAAGGCAGATACGCAGTATTTT.

A few counts support this clonotype. The V gene is TRBV7-2, the J gene TRBJ2-3; 11 bases align to TRBD2. The V gene's germline CDR1 is SGHTA and CDR2 FQGNSA. The J segment lost 3 bases and the V segment lost 3 bases, leaving 8 bases of the junction unmatched. There are 17 residues in the CDR3. The CDR3 bases are TGTGCCAGCAGCTTGGGTTGGACTAGCGGGTTGACAGATACGCAGTATTTT. Its protein product is CASSLGWTSGLTDTQYF.

This clonotype has a handful of counts. The J gene is TRBJ1-5, the V gene TRBV20-1; 7 nucleotides agree with TRBD1. After removal of 3 bases from V and 3 bases from J, the junction contained 11 bases not matched to a gene. CDR3 length: 16 amino acids. CDR1 and CDR2 from the germline V gene are DFQATT and SNEGSKA (reference sequence). CDR3: CSARVPGQINNQPQHF. Here the CDR3 DNA reads TGCAGTGCTAGGGTACCGGGACAGATAAACAATCAGCCCCAGCATTTT.

This clonotype has more than one count but fewer than ten. The chain uses TRBV14 and TRBJ2-7; the D gene is possibly TRBD2 (6 bases). V was shortened by 4 bases and J by 4 bases, with 20 bases between the two germline ends. In germline, CDR1 is SGHDN, CDR2 FVKESK. The CDR3 length is 16 residues. CDR3 sequence reads: CASSPGDRAGGYEQYF. In nucleotides, the CDR3 is TGTGCCAGCAGCCCAGGTGATAGGGCCGGGGGTTACGAGCAGTACTTC. Full variable domain (remainder filled in from reference TRBV14 and TRBJ2-7): EAGVTQFPSHSVIEKGQTVTLRCDPISGHDNLYWYRRVMGKEIKFLLHFVKESKQDESGMPNNRFLAERTGGTYSTLKVQPAELEDSGVYFCASSPGDRAGGYEQYFGPGTRLTVT.

This clonotype showed up just a few times. This sequence joins TRBV3-1 and TRBJ2-1, with TRBD1 identical over 11 bases. The CDR3 length is 15 residues. V trimming: 6 bases; J trimming: 6 bases; junction bases outside the gene matches: 7. Germline V gives CDR1 LGHDT, CDR2 YNNKEL (reference sequence). The CDR3 DNA reads TGTGCCAGCAGTCGTACCGGGACAGGGGGCAATGAGCAGTTCTTC. As protein: CASSRTGTGGNEQFF.

This clonotype occurred a few times. The CDR3 DNA reads TGTGCCAGCAGCTTAGCGGAAAGGGGCGGAGTTAACACCGGGGAGCTGTTTTTT. It encodes CASSLAERGGVNTGELFF. This chain links TRBV11-1 with TRBJ2-2, with D perhaps matching TRBD1 (5 bases). Looked up from germline, CDR1 is SGHAT and CDR2 is FQDESV (reference sequence). The CDR3 totals 18 residues. With 0 bases removed from V and 2 bases from J, the gap between germline ends came to 16 bases.

This chain links TRBV28 with TRBJ2-7; D is possibly TRBD2 (7 bases). CDR3 size: 14 residues. The V gene lost 5 bases and the J gene lost 4 bases, with 15 bases spanning the gap. Germline CDR1 reads MDHEN; CDR2 reads SYDVKM. Here the CDR3 DNA reads TGTGCCAGCAGTGCAGGTGGGGGGGCATACGAGCAGTACTTC. Residues: CASSAGGGAYEQYF.

The J gene is TRBJ2-5, the V gene TRBV5-1, with 15 bases that match TRBD2. The CDR3 totals 16 residues. CDR1 is SGHRS and CDR2 is YFSETQ in the germline V gene. V trimming: 6 bases; J trimming: 3 bases; junction bases outside the gene matches: 6. CDR3 loop: CASNHGTSGGKETQYF. The CDR3 bases are TGCGCCAGCAATCATGGGACTAGCGGGGGGAAAGAGACCCAGTACTTC.

This clonotype was seen only a few times. CDR3 DNA sequence: TGTGCCAGCAGTCCTGGGACAGGACAGGGGCTAGCGGGCGATACGCAGTATTTT. It codes for CASSPGTGQGLAGDTQYF. The chain employs TRBV12-3 or TRBV12-4 and TRBJ2-3; D possibly corresponds to TRBD1 (9 bases). The V gene lost 5 bases and the J gene lost 6 bases, with 27 bases spanning the gap. This CDR3 has 18 amino acids.

This clonotype appeared many times. The chain recombines TRBV15 with TRBJ2-3; 7 positions match TRBD2. This CDR3 spans 15 amino acids. Germline V gives CDR1 LNHNV, CDR2 YYDKDF (reference sequence). J gave up 1 base and V 4 bases, and 5 bases lay outside the gene matches. CDR3 bases: TGTGCCACCAGCAAAAGCGGGGAGGGCACAGATACGCAGTATTTT. This gives the protein CATSKSGEGTDTQYF.

V usage is TRBV6-5 and J usage is TRBJ2-6, with D unresolved. Germline loops: CDR1 MNHEY, CDR2 SVGAGI. Trimming took 3 bases from V and 3 from J, leaving 12 bases between them. The CDR3 is 16 residues long. The CDR3 spells CASSYLVLGGANVLTF. DNA of the CDR3: TGTGCCAGCAGTTATTTGGTGTTGGGTGGGGCCAACGTCCTGACTTTC.

The chain combines TRBV29-1 with TRBJ2-2, with a weak D call TRBD2 (7 bases). From germline, CDR1 is SQVTM and CDR2 ANQGSEA. The CDR3 length is 12 residues. V was clipped by 7 bases and J by 7 bases, with 13 bases between them. The CDR3 DNA follows: TGCAGCGGAGGGGGGGTCGGCGGGGAGCTGTTTTTT. Amino acid sequence: CSGGGVGGELFF.

This clonotype was seen repeatedly, ten times or more. The V and J genes are TRBV24-1 and TRBJ2-5; D is unclear. CDR3 length: 14 residues. Germline V gives CDR1 KGHDR, CDR2 SFDVKD. Deletions cut 2 bases from V and 5 bases from J, with 11 bases between. The CDR3 region is CATSDSGSTETQYF. The CDR3 DNA sequence: TGTGCCACCAGTGATTCAGGATCTACGGAGACCCAGTACTTC.